The T cell receptor beta chain described here comes from a study of shared clonotypes between healthy human individuals. Comment on this clone: Its antigen remains unidentified. Other DNA sequences within the sample encode an identical CDR3.

The CDR3 runs 15 residues. V was pared by 5 bases and J by 6 bases, with 17 bases between. Per the germline V gene, CDR1 is SGHRS and CDR2 is YFSETQ. Generated by immunoSEQ multiplex PCR, the TCRdb table keeps only in-frame clones and is missing some. The sample gives over a million clones, about 75% of which show up once; approximately 1.5% is in the top ten. The study's findings and limits: Deeper or shallower sequencing was expected to change how clonotypes are shared among donors. Limited genetic and exposure-history diversity came from having few donors.

The chain carries TRBV5-1 and TRBJ1-4; maybe TRBD1 (5 bases). Sequencing was performed on memory CD4+ T cells sorted from blood. Stated subset: CD45RA-negative fraction. This TCR derives from a man younger than 35 in good health. The CDR3 reads CASSVTGSGYEKLFF. CDR3 nucleotide sequence: TGCGCCAGCAGTGTGACGGGTTCAGGGTATGAAAAACTGTTTTTT.